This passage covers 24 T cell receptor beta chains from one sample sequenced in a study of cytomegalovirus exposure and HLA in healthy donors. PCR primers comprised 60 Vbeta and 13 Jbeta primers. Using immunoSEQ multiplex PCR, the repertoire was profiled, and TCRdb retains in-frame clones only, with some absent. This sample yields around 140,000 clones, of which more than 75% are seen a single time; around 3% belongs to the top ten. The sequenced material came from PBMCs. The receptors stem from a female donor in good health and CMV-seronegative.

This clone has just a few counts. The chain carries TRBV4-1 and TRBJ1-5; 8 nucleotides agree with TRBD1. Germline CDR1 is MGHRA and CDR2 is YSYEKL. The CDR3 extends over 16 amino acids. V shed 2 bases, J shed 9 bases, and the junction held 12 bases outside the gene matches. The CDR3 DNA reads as TGCGCCAGCAGCCAACGATTAGGGACAGGACCTTGGCCCCAGCATTTT. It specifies CASSQRLGTGPWPQHF.

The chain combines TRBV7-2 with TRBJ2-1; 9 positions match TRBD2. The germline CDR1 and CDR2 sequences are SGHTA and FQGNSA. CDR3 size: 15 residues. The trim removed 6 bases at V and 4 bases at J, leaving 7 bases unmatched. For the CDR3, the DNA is TGTGCCAGCAGTATAACTAGCGGGTTTTACAATGAGCAGTTCTTC. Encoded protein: CASSITSGFYNEQFF.

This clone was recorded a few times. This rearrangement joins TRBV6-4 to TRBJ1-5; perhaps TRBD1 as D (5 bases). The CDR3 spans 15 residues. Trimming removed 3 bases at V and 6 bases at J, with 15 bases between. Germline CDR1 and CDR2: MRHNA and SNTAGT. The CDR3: CASSEAGGATQPQHF. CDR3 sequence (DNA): TGTGCCAGCAGTGAAGCGGGAGGGGCTACTCAGCCCCAGCATTTT.

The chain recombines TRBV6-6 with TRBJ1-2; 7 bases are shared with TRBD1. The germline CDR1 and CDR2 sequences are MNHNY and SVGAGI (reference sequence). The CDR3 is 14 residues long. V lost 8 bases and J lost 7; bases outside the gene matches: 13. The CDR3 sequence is CASLPVGTVRGYTF. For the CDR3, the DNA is TGTGCCAGCCTACCCGTGGGGACAGTGCGTGGCTACACCTTC.

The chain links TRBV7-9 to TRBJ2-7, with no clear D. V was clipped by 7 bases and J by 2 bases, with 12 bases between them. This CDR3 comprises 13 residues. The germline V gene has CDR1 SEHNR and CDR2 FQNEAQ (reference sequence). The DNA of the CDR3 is TGTGCCAGCAAAACAGACGGTCCCTACGAGCAGTACTTC. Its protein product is CASKTDGPYEQYF.

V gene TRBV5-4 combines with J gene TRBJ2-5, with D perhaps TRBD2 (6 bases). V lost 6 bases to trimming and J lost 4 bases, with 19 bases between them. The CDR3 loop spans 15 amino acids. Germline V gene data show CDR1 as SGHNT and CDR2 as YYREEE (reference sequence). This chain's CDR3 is CASTLGEALLETQYF. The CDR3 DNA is TGTGCCAGCACCCTGGGGGAGGCCTTATTAGAGACCCAGTACTTC.

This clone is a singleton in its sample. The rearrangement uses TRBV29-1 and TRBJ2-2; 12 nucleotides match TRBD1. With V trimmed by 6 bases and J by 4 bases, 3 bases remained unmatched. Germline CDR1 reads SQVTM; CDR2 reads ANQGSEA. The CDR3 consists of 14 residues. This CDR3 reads CSVKGQGATGELFF. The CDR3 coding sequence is TGCAGCGTGAAGGGACAGGGGGCCACCGGGGAGCTGTTTTTT.

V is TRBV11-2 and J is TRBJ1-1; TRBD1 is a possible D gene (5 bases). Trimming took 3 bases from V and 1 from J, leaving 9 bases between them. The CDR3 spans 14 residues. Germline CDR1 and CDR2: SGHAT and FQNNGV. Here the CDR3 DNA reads TGTGCCAGCAGCTTGGACACCAAGAACACTGAAGCTTTCTTT. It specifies CASSLDTKNTEAFF.

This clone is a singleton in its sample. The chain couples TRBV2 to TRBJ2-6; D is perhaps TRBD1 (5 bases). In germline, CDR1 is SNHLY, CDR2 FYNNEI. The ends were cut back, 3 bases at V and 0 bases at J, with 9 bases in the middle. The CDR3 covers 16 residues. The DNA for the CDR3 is TGTGCCAGCAGTGAGGAAAGGGGCTCTGGGGCCAACGTCCTGACTTTC. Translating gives CASSEERGSGANVLTF.

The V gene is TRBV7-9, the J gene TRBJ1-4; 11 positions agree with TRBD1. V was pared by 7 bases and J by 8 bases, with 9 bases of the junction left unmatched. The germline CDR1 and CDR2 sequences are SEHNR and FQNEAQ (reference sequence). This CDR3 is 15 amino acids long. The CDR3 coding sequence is TGTGCCAGCACCCTTGGACAGGGGGCCTACGAAAAACTGTTTTTT. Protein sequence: CASTLGQGAYEKLFF.

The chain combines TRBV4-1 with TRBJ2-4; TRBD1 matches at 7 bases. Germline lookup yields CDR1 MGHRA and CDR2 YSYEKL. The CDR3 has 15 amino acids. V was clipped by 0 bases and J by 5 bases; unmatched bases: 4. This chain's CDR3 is CASSQERDRQNIQYF. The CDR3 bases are TGCGCCAGCAGCCAAGAACGGGACAGACAAAACATTCAGTACTTC.

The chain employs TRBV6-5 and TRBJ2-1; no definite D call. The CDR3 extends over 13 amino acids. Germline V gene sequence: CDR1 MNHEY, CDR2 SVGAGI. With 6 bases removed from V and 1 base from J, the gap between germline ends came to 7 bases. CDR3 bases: TGTGCCAGCAGGGAGATTTCCTACAATGAGCAGTTCTTC. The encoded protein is CASREISYNEQFF.

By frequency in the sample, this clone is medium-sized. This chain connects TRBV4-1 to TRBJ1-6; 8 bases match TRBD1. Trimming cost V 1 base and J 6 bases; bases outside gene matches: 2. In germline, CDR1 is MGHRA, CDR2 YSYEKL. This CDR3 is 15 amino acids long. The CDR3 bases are TGCGCCAGCAGCCAAGGGACAGGGTTTAATTCACCCCTCCACTTT. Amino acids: CASSQGTGFNSPLHF.

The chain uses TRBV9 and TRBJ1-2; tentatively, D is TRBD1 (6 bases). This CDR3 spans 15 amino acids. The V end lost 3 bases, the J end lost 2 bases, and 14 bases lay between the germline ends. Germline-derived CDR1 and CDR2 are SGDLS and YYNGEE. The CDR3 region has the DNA TGTGCCAGCAGCGGGATCCAGGGGCCGAACTATGGCTACACCTTC. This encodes CASSGIQGPNYGYTF. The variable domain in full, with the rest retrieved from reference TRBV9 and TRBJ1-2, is DSGVTQTPKHLITATGQRVTLRCSPRSGDLSVYWYQQSLDQGLQFLIQYYNGEERAKGNILERFSAQQFPDLHSELNLSSLELGDSALYFCASSGIQGPNYGYTFGSGTRLTVV.

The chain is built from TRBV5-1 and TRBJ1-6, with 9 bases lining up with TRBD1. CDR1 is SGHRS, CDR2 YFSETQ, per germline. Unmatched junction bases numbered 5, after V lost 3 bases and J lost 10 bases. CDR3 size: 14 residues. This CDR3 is CASSSTGGESPLHF. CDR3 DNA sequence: TGCGCCAGCAGCTCGACAGGGGGAGAATCACCCCTCCACTTT.

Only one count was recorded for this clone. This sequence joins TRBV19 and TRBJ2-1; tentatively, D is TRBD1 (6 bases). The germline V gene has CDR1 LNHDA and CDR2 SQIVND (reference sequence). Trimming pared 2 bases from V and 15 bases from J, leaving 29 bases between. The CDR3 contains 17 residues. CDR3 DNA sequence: TGTGCCAGTAGTATACTGGGCGGACAGTTAGCGAGCCAGGGTCTGTTCTTC. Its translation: CASSILGGQLASQGLFF.

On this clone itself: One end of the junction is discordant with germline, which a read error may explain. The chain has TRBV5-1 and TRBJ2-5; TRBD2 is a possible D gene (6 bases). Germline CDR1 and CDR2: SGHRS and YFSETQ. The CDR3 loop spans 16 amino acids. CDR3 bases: TGCGCCAGCAGCTTAATGGGGGGTCGCCCGGAAGAGAGCCAGTACTTC. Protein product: CASSLMGGRPEESQYF.

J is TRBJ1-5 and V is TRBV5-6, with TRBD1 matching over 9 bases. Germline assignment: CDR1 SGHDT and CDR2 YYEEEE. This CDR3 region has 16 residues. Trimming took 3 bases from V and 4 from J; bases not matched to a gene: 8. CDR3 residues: CASSSGNRGPNQPQHF. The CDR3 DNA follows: TGTGCCAGCAGCTCGGGAAACAGGGGGCCAAATCAGCCCCAGCATTTT.

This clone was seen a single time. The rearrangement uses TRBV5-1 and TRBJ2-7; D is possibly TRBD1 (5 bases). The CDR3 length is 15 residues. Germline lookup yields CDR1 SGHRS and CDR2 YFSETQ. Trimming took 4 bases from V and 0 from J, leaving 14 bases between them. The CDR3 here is CASSRAAGPSYEQYF. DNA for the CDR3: TGCGCCAGCAGCCGGGCGGCAGGGCCCTCCTACGAGCAGTACTTC.

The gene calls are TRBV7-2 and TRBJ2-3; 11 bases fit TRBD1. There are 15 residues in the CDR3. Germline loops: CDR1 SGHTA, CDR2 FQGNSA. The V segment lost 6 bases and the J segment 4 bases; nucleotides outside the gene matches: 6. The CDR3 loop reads CASRRDRGLSDTQYF. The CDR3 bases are TGTGCCAGCAGGAGGGACAGGGGGTTATCAGATACGCAGTATTTT.

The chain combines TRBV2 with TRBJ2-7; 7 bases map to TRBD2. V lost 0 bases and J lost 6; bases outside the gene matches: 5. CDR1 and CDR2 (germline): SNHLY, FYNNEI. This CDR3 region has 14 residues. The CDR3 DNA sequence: TGTGCCAGCAGTGAAGCGGGGGGGAACCTCGAGCAGTACTTC. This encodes CASSEAGGNLEQYF.

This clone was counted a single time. The CDR3 nucleotides are TGTGCCAGTAGCCTCTATGCCGCGCCCCAGCATTTT. It is translated as CASSLYAAPQHF. This chain uses TRBV19 with TRBJ1-5; D unresolved. The germline CDR1 and CDR2 sequences are LNHDA and SQIVND (reference sequence). CDR3 size: 12 residues. V gave up 6 bases and J gave up 9 bases, with 12 bases separating them.

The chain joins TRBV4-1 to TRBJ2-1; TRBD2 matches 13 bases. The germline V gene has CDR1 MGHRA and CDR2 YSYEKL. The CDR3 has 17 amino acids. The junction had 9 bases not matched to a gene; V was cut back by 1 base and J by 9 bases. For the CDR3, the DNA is TGCGCCAGCAGCCAAGTCTTACTAGCGGGGGGGCCCGGTGAGCAGTTCTTC. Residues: CASSQVLLAGGPGEQFF.

The CDR3 sequence is CASSLPTVSGSYNEQFF. The CDR3 DNA reads TGTGCCAGCAGCTTACCAACCGTCTCAGGCTCCTACAATGAGCAGTTCTTC. The V call is TRBV7-9, the J call TRBJ2-1; D unclear. V was trimmed by 2 bases and J by 0 bases, leaving 14 bases between them. The length of the CDR3 is 17 residues. Germline lookup yields CDR1 SEHNR and CDR2 FQNEAQ (reference sequence).